This TCR beta chain appears in the sequencing data of a study of cytomegalovirus exposure and HLA in healthy donors. Worth noting for this clone: Antigen specificity is unknown.

Study-wide findings and caveats: In a later analysis, productive TCRs from donors in an Asian-associated ancestry cluster reportedly carried fewer N-insertions than the cohort mean. A few of the chains that were CMV-associated were confirmed in vitro to be specific for CMV antigens. TRBV6-2, TRBV6-3 and other indistinguishable V segments were excluded. Among TCR beta chains, those listed as cytomegalovirus-associated numbered over 150.

PCR was performed using 60 Vbeta and 13 Jbeta primers. Generated by immunoSEQ multiplex PCR, the TCRdb table keeps only in-frame clones and is missing some. The data hold more than 120,000 clones, with 75% to 85% observed a single time. Trimming left V 5 bases short and J 4 bases short, with 12 bases between. Germline V gene sequence: CDR1 SGHVS, CDR2 FNYEAQ. The CDR3 covers 15 residues. This clonotype was obtained from a woman aged 40-49 years in good health and CMV-seropositive. The genes are TRBV7-6 and TRBJ2-6; D remains ambiguous. Sequencing was carried out using PBMCs. The CDR3 spells CASSPVPTGANVLTF. CDR3 coding DNA: TGTGCCAGCAGCCCGGTGCCTACCGGGGCCAACGTCCTGACTTTC. The full variable domain, in which reference TRBV7-6 and TRBJ2-6 provide the parts outside the CDR3, is GAGVSQSPRYKVTKRGQDVALRCDPISGHVSLYWYRQALGQGPEFLTYFNYEAQQDKSGLPNDRFSAERPEGSISTLTIQRTEQRDSAMYRCASSPVPTGANVLTFGAGSRLTVL.